What follows is one T cell receptor (beta chain) and its context. There is no known antigen for this receptor. The record has no base qualities; no much larger clone is one base away. This record belongs to a study of cytomegalovirus exposure and HLA in healthy donors (dated by TCRdb to between 2016 and 2019). For context, the study as a whole: According to an earlier analysis of several hundred of the donors, 150 million to 200 million T cells yielded some 120 million unique TCR beta sequences and approximately 300 Gb of sequence data. Because of strong linkage in the cohort, 5 or 6 DR-DQ haplotypes were treated as single units for association and clustering. The aim of the study was to test whether cataloging public T cell receptors could identify signatures of past pathogen exposure. All discovery cohort repertoires had been generated using a single sequencing platform. Genome-wide SNP genotypes for about three fifths of the roughly 670 donors were used in a later genetic analysis, which treated that subset as a discovery cohort. Of the roughly 400 genotyped donors, over 65% fell in the genetic ancestry cluster associated with self-reported Caucasian donors. High-throughput TCR immunosequencing, statistical association of individual TCRs with disease status, and machine learning were combined to predict cytomegalovirus infection status. Typing coverage differed by locus: A, B, C, DRB1 and DQB1 were typed in roughly 629-630 donors, DQA1 in about 510, DPA1 in around 600, and DPB1 in about 450. To decide whether each TCR beta V gene segment behaved as functional or pseudogenic, an earlier analysis of nearly 600 of the donors relied on high-throughput TCR beta sequencing. An early release that covered several hundred HLA-typed donors contained approximately 300 gigabases of sequencing data and around 85 million unique TCR sequences. A later analysis re-analyzed previously published TCR beta repertoires from 660 or so donors and added high-resolution HLA genotyping to study TCR occurrence patterns. Besides the first cohort of roughly 660 subjects, a separate validation cohort made up of over 100 different subjects was used. Donor age, sex, ethnicity and CMV serostatus were collected together with the repertoire data. Both class I and class II loci were covered by HLA typing, at four-digit resolution. Using immunosequencing, the study profiled T cell repertoires from roughly 650 subjects and related those repertoires to cytomegalovirus serostatus. Rather than drawing on any new phenotypic data, the later analysis identified candidate immune exposures from TCR beta sequences and the way those sequences occurred across donors. Across about 370 genotyped donors of the cohort, an average of approximately 220,000 unique TCR beta nucleotide sequences per donor were sequenced, and approximately 17% of those sequences were non-productive.

Library prep was done by the immunoSEQ multiplex PCR assay. A mixture of 60 forward primers for TCR Vbeta segments and 13 reverse primers for TCR Jbeta segments was used in the multiplex PCR. The CDR3 region of rearranged TCR beta genes was amplified from genomic DNA with a multiplex PCR assay. The amplified TCR beta libraries were sequenced on the Illumina HiSeq System as 87-base-pair reads. Per the authors' processing: A later analysis tallied 75 million to 95 million unique TCR beta chains across the 700 or so repertoires, and about 12 million of those chains were shared by two or more donors. Raw reads were error-corrected and collapsed into unique sequences by a nearest-neighbor algorithm in which closely related sequences were merged to remove PCR and sequencing errors. CDR3 sequences were aligned to IMGT reference sequences to assign V, D and J gene segments. For a sequence to be retained, a match of at least six nucleotides to both a V gene segment and a J gene segment was required. A rearrangement counted as productive if the CDR3 had no stop codons and remained in frame with V and J, and every other rearrangement counted as non-productive. Following IMGT convention, CDR3 was defined as the stretch from the second conserved V-encoded cysteine up to the conserved J-encoded phenylalanine. The earlier analysis of 500 to 650 of the donors excluded any sequence lacking an unambiguous match to a single V gene segment. In an earlier analysis of almost 600 of the donors, a V segment was called functional when productive rearrangements were above 56.7%, and segregating when the standard deviation between donors exceeded 5%. To diagnose cytomegalovirus status from the catalog of TCR beta chain sequences, a statistical classification framework was built. In a later analysis, TCR nucleotide sequences were compared against IMGT/GENE-DB human TR gene sequences so that V and J genes could be assigned. A later analysis assigned CDR3 sequences and most-parsimonious VDJ recombination scenarios with the TCRdist pipeline. In a later analysis, every TCR beta chain was defined by the combination of its CDR3 amino acid sequence and its V-gene family, and reads without a unique V-gene family were dropped. To address suspected cross-contamination and a sequencing artifact, a later analysis removed a few hundred highly shared, low-generation-probability nucleotide sequences. In a later analysis, a clonal expansion index was calculated for each public chain from normalized within-repertoire ranks of inferred template counts. In a later analysis, generation probabilities were computed with a VDJ recombination model fitted to out-of-frame rearrangements, and the resulting probabilities were checked against IGoR. In a later analysis, TCR-TCR, TCR-HLA and TCR-CMV co-occurrence was scored with hypergeometric tests, and a repertoire-size bias correction was applied to TCR pairs. False discovery rates were estimated in a later analysis by permuting HLA or CMV assignments 20 times. In a later analysis, co-occurring TCRs were grouped using DBSCAN, and TCRdist sequence similarity was added for clustering within HLA-allele-positive subsets. Repertoires with fewer than 30,000 or more than 120,000 public chains were left out of co-occurrence clustering, as were four to six repertoires with anomalous nucleotide sharing. Imported from immuneACCESS, the table was reduced by TCRdb to in-frame sequences with V and J called. These copies leave out some clones; in studies compared against another copy, an unresolved V gene accounts for under half, and the cause of the remainder is not known. The V and J calls and the clone size are those of that table, but D and trimming were determined from the DNA. For this sample there are roughly 150,000 clones; roughly 80% appear just once. The top ten constitute about an eighth of the sample.

The cohort consisted of approximately 670 healthy bone marrow donors. Cohort members were all nominally healthy when sampled, although unrecorded immune exposures were likely present. The donor tested CMV seronegative and was one of the 352 seronegative cohort members. A peripheral blood sample was collected from each donor, and TCR beta sequencing was performed on peripheral blood mononuclear cells. The Qiagen DNeasy Blood Extraction Kit was used to extract genomic DNA from the blood cell samples. General findings and caveats noted by the study authors: A later genetic analysis associated a missense DCLRE1C variant with V-gene and J-gene trimming of TCR beta chains, and an independent cohort replicated the association. In a later analysis, several top co-occurrence clusters were reported to appear linked to parvovirus B19, influenza, CMV and Epstein-Barr virus. In a later analysis, most CMV-associated TCR beta chains were found to appear HLA-restricted, with HLA associations seemingly driven largely by CMV exposure. A total of about 180 TCR beta chains were listed by the study as associated with cytomegalovirus. In an earlier analysis of about 540 of the donors, most TCR beta V segments were observed in productive rearrangements about 87% or about 30% of the time, broadly matching IMGT annotations. In a later analysis, HLA-associated TCR beta chains were found to be more clonally expanded and to have lower generation probabilities than equally common non-associated chains. A cluster of highly shared sequence variants was judged likely to represent a technical artifact of the sequencing pipeline. In a later analysis, the rate of TCR association differed among HLA loci, with DRB1 alleles having the most associated TCRs and HLA-C alleles having the fewest. The classifier was reported to diagnose cytomegalovirus status with high specificity and sensitivity in both the original cohort and the validation cohort. The presence/absence analyses assumed that sequencing depth was roughly uniform across donors, and that assumption may not be true. A further reported finding was that TCR beta sequences accurately predicted the HLA-A and HLA-B alleles for most subjects in the first cohort. According to the authors, the approach could potentially be generalized to other disease states and immunological phenotypes. A few of the identified cytomegalovirus-associated TCR beta chains were confirmed in vitro to be specific for cytomegalovirus antigens. Compared with the 666-donor mean, donors in an Asian-associated ancestry cluster had fewer N-insertions in productive TCRs, according to a later genetic analysis. Linkage disequilibrium might explain the correlated functional status among segregating V segments, but an unknown experimental factor could not be ruled out. While some public TCRs were present in many individuals, most TCR sequences turned up only very rarely across donors. Assigning TCR associations to individual alleles was difficult when HLA alleles, especially DR and DQ, strongly co-occurred. Only TCR beta chains were sequenced in this cohort, and the absence of alpha or paired-chain data limited detectable features. Because HLA typing was missing for some donors at each locus, association tests included only the typed subset. The earlier analysis of some 540 of the donors excluded seventeen rarely observed V segments, including chromosome 9 orphons, because counts were too low. CMV serostatus was the only immune exposure information available for the cohort. At a false discovery rate of 0.05, a later analysis linked 16,000 or so TCR beta sequences to specific HLA alleles.

Source material: PBMCs. The receptor comes from a woman aged 40 to 55 in good health and CMV-seronegative.

The DNA reads TGCGCCAGCAGCGTAGCGGGGGGGTCCACAGATACGCAGTATTTT. Its translation is CASSVAGGSTDTQYF. Here the chain combines TRBV5-1 and TRBJ2-3; TRBD2 matches 11 bases in the middle. The CDR3 goes from the cysteine to the phenylalanine over 15 residues. Only the CDR3 DNA stays, 45 bases, in frame from base 1. Looking up the germline V gene yields CDR1 SGHRS and CDR2 YFSETQ. The germline V end is reduced by 4 bases and the J end by 2 bases; junction bases left unmatched: 3. Extended through the reference TRBV5-1 and TRBJ2-3 proteins, this CDR3 yields the full variable domain: KAGVTQTPRYLIKTRGQQVTLSCSPISGHRSVSWYQQTPGQGLQFLFEYFSETQRNKGNFPGRFSGRQFSNSRSEMNVSTLELGDSALYLCASSVAGGSTDTQYFGPGTRLTVL.